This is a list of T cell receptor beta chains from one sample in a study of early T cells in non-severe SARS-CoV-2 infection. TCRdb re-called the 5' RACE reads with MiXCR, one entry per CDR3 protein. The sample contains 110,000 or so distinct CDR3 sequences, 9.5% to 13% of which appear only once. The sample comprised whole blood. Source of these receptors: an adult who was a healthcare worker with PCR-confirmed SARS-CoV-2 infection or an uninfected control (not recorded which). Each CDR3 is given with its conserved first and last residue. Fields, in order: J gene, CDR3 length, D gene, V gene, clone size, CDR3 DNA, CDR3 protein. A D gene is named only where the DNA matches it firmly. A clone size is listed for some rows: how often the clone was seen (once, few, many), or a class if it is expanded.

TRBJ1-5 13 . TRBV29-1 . TGCAGCGTCTCGGGGGCCCTCAATCAGCCCCAGCATTTT CSVSGALNQPQHF
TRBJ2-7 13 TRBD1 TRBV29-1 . TGCAGCGTTGACGTTGCAGGGGGCTACGAGCAGTACTTC CSVDVAGGYEQYF
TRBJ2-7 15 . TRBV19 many TGTGCCAGTAGTCCCTGGGGAGGAATGTCCTACGAGCAGTACTTC CASSPWGGMSYEQYF
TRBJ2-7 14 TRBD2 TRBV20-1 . TGCAGTGCTAGAGATCCGGGACTAGTCTACGAGCAGTACTTC CSARDPGLVYEQYF
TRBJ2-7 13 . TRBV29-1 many TGCAGCGTTGTGGTCAGGTGGTCCTACGAGCAGTACTTC CSVVVRWSYEQYF
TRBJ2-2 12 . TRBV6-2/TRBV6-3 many TGTGCCAGCAAACCGGGAGCTGGGGAGCTGTTTTTT CASKPGAGELFF
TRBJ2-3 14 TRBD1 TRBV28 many TGTGCCAGCAGCCATACAGGGGAAACAGATACGCAGTATTTT CASSHTGETDTQYF
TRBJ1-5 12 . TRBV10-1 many TGCGCCAGCAGTGATGGACAGCAGCCCCAGCATTTT CASSDGQQPQHF
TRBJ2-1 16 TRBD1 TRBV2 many TGTGCCAGGACAGGACCCGGGACAGGGATTTACAATGAGCAGTTCTTC CARTGPGTGIYNEQFF
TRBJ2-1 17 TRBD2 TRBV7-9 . TGTGCCAGCAGCTTAGACCGGGGGGGAACGATACAATATGAGCAGTTCTTC CASSLDRGGTIQYEQFF
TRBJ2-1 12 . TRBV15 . TGTGCCACCAGCCCAGGGATCCATGAGCAGTTCTTC CATSPGIHEQFF
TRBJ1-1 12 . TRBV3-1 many TGTGCCAGCAGCCAACTAGGGGCTGAAGCTTTCTTT CASSQLGAEAFF
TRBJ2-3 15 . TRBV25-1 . TGTGCCAGCAGTGATCGGAGGGTTAGCACAGATACGCAGTATTTT CASSDRRVSTDTQYF
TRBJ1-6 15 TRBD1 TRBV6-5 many TGTGCCAGCAGTTCTCCCCGGGACAGAAATTCACCCCTCCACTTT CASSSPRDRNSPLHF
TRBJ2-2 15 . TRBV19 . TGTGCCAGTAAGATGGGACGGACGAACACCGGGGAGCTGTTTTTT CASKMGRTNTGELFF
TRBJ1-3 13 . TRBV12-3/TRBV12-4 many TGTGCCAGTACCGGGGCCTCTGAAAACACCATATATTTT CASTGASENTIYF
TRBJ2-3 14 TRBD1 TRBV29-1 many TGCAGCGGAAGGACGGGACAGGGGCCAGATACGCAGTATTTT CSGRTGQGPDTQYF
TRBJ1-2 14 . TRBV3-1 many TGTGCCAGCAGCCACCGGGGGGGAAACTATGGCTACACCTTC CASSHRGGNYGYTF
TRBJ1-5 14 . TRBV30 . TGTGCCTGGAGCGACAGACAAAGCAATCAGCCCCAGCATTTT CAWSDRQSNQPQHF
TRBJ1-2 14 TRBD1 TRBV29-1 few TGCAGCGTTGGTACAGGGGAAGCGATACATGGCTACACCTTC CSVGTGEAIHGYTF
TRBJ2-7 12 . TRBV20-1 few TGCAGTGCTAGAGATACGGGTCGCGAGCAGTACTTC CSARDTGREQYF
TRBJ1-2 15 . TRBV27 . TGTGCCAGCAGTTTCCGAGGGAAAGCTAACTATGGCTACACCTTC CASSFRGKANYGYTF
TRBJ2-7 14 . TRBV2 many TGTGCCAGCAAAGCCAGGGAGACCTCCTACGAGCAGTACTTC CASKARETSYEQYF
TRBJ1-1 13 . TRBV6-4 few TGTGCCAGCAGATCAAAGCTGAACACTGAAGCTTTCTTT CASRSKLNTEAFF
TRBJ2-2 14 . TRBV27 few TGTGCCAGTCGGTCGGGAGCGGGCACCGGGGAGCTGTTTTTT CASRSGAGTGELFF
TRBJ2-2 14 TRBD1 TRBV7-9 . TGTGCCAGCAGTGCCGGGACAGGGACCGGGGAGCTGTTTTTT CASSAGTGTGELFF
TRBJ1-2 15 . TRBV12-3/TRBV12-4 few TGTGCCAGCAGTCCGGGACCCGCGAGGAACTATGGCTACACCTTC CASSPGPARNYGYTF
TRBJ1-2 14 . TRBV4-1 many TGCGCCAGCAGCCAAGATCCTGGTAACTATGGCTACACCTTC CASSQDPGNYGYTF
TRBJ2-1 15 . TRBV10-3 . TGTGCCATCAGTGAAGGTATTGTAGCCGACAATGAGCAGTTCTTC CAISEGIVADNEQFF
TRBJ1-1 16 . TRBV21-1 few TGTGCCAGCATCCTACCCCAGACAGAAATCCTACCCGTGGCTTTCTTT CASILPQTEILPVAFF
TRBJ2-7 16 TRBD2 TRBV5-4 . TGTGCCAGCAGCCAACCCCGTGCTAGCGGGAAGTACGAGCAGTACTTC CASSQPRASGKYEQYF
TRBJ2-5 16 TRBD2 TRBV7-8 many TGTGCCAGCAGCTTAGTAGGGACTAGCGCCCCCAGGACCCAGTACTTC CASSLVGTSAPRTQYF